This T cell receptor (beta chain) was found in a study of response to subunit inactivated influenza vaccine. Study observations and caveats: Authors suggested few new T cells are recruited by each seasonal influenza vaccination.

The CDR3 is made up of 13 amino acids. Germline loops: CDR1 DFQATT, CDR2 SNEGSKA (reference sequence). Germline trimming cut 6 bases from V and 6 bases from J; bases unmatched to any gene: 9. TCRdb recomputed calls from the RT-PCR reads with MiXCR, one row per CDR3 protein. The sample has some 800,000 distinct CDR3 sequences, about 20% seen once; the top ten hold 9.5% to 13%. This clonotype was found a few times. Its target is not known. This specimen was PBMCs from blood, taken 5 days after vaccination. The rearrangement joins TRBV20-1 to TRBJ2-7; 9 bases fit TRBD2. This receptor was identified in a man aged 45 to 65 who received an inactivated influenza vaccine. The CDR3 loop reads CSAQVPSGAEQYF. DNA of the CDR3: TGCAGTGCCCAGGTCCCTAGCGGGGCCGAGCAGTACTTC.